This is a list of T cell receptor beta chains from one sample in a study of shared clonotypes between healthy human individuals. Only in-frame clones appear in the TCRdb table, and some are missing; sequencing was by immunoSEQ multiplex PCR. The data contain 2 million to 2.5 million clones, around 92% of them seen just once; the ten biggest clones take up more than 0.35%. Sequencing input: naive CD4+ T cells from PBMCs. The receptors stem from a man between 18 and 35 years old in good health. Some clones in this sample may be carry-over from other donors' samples. CDR3s include the opening cysteine and the closing phenylalanine or tryptophan. A D gene is named only where the DNA matches it firmly. Expanded clones are given a class, and other clones once, few, many or no size at all.

TRBJ1-1 | NA | NA | TRBV18 | TGTGCCAGCTCACCCTGGGATGACCCCAATGTTGAAGCTTTCTTT | CASSPWDDPNVEAFF
TRBJ2-7 | NA | NA | TRBV9 | TGTGCCAGCAGCGTAGGAGGGACAAACTACGAGCAGTACTTC | CASSVGGTNYEQYF
TRBJ1-6 | TRBD1 | NA | TRBV30 | TGTGCCTGGAGTGTACGAGGGACAGGGGGATCACCCCTCCACTTT | CAWSVRGTGGSPLHF
TRBJ2-6 | NA | NA | TRBV7-9 | TGTGCCAGCAGCCCACAGGGTGGTGGGGCCAACGTCCTGACTTTC | CASSPQGGGANVLTF
TRBJ2-1 | NA | NA | TRBV28 | TGTGCCAGCGGAACAAAGGGGAATGAGCAGTTCTTC | CASGTKGNEQFF
TRBJ2-7 | TRBD2 | once | TRBV5-1 | TGCGCCAGCAGGAGGGGACTAGACGCCTACGAGCAGTACTTC | CASRRGLDAYEQYF
TRBJ1-2 | TRBD1 | NA | TRBV7-3 | TGTGCCAGCAGCCCCCGCGGGACAGAGCATGGCTACACCTTC | CASSPRGTEHGYTF
TRBJ2-7 | NA | once | TRBV5-1 | TGCGCCAGCAGCTTGGGAGTGGCTAGCCGTCCTTACGAGCAGTACTTC | CASSLGVASRPYEQYF
TRBJ2-5 | TRBD1 | few | TRBV29-1 | TGCAGCGTTGAAGATCGGGACAGGGGCGGAGAGACCCAGTACTTC | CSVEDRDRGGETQYF
TRBJ1-2 | TRBD1 | NA | TRBV5-4 | TGTGCCAGCAGCCGTTCGACAGGGATCTATGGCTACACCTTC | CASSRSTGIYGYTF
TRBJ2-7 | NA | NA | TRBV30 | TGTGCCTGGAGTTACAGGGTATACGAGCAGTACTTC | CAWSYRVYEQYF
TRBJ1-3 | NA | NA | TRBV6-5 | TGTGCCAGCAGTGCGACGAGGGGGGTTGGAAACACCATATATTTT | CASSATRGVGNTIYF
TRBJ1-2 | NA | NA | TRBV28 | TGTGCCAGCAGTTCGAGAGGGGTCTTGGACTATGGCTACACCTTC | CASSSRGVLDYGYTF
TRBJ1-4 | TRBD1 | NA | TRBV29-1 | TGCAGCGTTGAACCTCCGGGACAGGGCCCCGAAAAACTGTTTTTT | CSVEPPGQGPEKLFF
TRBJ1-2 | NA | NA | TRBV30 | TGTGCCTGGTATCAGAAGGACTATGGCTACACCTTC | CAWYQKDYGYTF
TRBJ2-3 | NA | NA | TRBV29-1 | TGCAGCGTTCCGACTCGAGACGGGCGGGGCACAGATACGCAGTATTTT | CSVPTRDGRGTDTQYF
TRBJ2-5 | NA | NA | TRBV28 | TGTGCCAGCAGTTTATCCAGGGCTGCAAGCGTGGAGACCCAGTACTTC | CASSLSRAASVETQYF
TRBJ1-1 | NA | once | TRBV5-1 | TGCGCCAGCAGCGCTGGGGGGGGCAGCAACACTGAAGCTTTCTTT | CASSAGGGSNTEAFF
TRBJ2-2 | TRBD2 | NA | TRBV7-6 | TGTGCCAGCAGCTTAACCATGCTAGCGGGAGCGTCAGCCGGGGAGCTGTTTTTT | CASSLTMLAGASAGELFF
TRBJ1-3 | NA | once | TRBV7-2 | TGTGCCAGCAGCTTACCGGACGGAGGAAACACCATATATTTT | CASSLPDGGNTIYF
TRBJ2-6 | NA | once | TRBV7-2 | TGTGCCAGCAGCACCTCCGCGACTGGGGCCAACGTCCTGACTTTC | CASSTSATGANVLTF
TRBJ2-7 | NA | NA | TRBV6-6 | TGTGCCAGCAGTTATTCTGGGGTAGCGCAGACCTACGAGCAGTACTTC | CASSYSGVAQTYEQYF
TRBJ1-2 | NA | NA | TRBV11-2 | TGTGCCAGCAGCTTAGAGGGTCGATCAGGCTACACCTTC | CASSLEGRSGYTF
TRBJ1-2 | NA | NA | TRBV4-2 | TGTGCCAGCAGCCAAGAGTTACCAGGGTTCTATGGCTACACCTTC | CASSQELPGFYGYTF
TRBJ2-1 | NA | NA | TRBV21-1 | TGTGCCAGCAGCAAACGGGTAGGTGCCTACAATGAGCAGTTCTTC | CASSKRVGAYNEQFF
TRBJ2-3 | TRBD2 | NA | TRBV5-4 | TGTGCCAGCAGCTTGGCCTGGGCGGGAGGGCCGCTCGGCACAGATACGCAGTATTTT | CASSLAWAGGPLGTDTQYF
TRBJ2-2 | NA | NA | TRBV18 | TGTGCCAGCTCACCGGATCTTATGTTGATCACCGGGGAGCTGTTTTTT | CASSPDLMLITGELFF
TRBJ1-1 | NA | NA | TRBV7-3 | TGTGCCAGCAGCTTAATCCTAGGGGGAACTGAAGCTTTCTTT | CASSLILGGTEAFF
TRBJ2-2 | TRBD1 | NA | TRBV9 | TGTGCCAGCAGCGTACTACAGGGGAAGGCGACCGGGGAGCTGTTTTTT | CASSVLQGKATGELFF
TRBJ1-4 | NA | NA | TRBV28 | TGTGCCAGCAACCGAGGGGTCGGTAGTGAAAAACTGTTTTTT | CASNRGVGSEKLFF
TRBJ1-6 | TRBD1 | NA | TRBV2 | TGTGCCAGTGCCGGGACAGGGACATCACCCCTCCACTTT | CASAGTGTSPLHF
TRBJ2-1 | TRBD2 | NA | TRBV28 | TGTGCCAGCAGTTTGATAGCGGGAAGCTTTCGTTCCTACAATGAGCAGTTCTTC | CASSLIAGSFRSYNEQFF
TRBJ1-1 | NA | NA | TRBV9 | TGTGCCAGCAGCCCGATCCCGGGCCAACAAGGGACTGAAGCTTTCTTT | CASSPIPGQQGTEAFF
TRBJ2-7 | NA | NA | TRBV7-2 | TGTGCCAGCAGCTTAGCTTACCGGGCCTACGAGCAGTACTTC | CASSLAYRAYEQYF
TRBJ2-1 | TRBD1 | NA | TRBV6-5 | TGTGCCAGCAGTTTGGTGACAGGGTCCAATGAGCAGTTCTTC | CASSLVTGSNEQFF
TRBJ1-4 | TRBD1 | NA | TRBV5-1 | TGCGCCAGCACTACAGGGGGGTCTGAAAAACTGTTTTTT | CASTTGGSEKLFF
TRBJ2-2 | NA | NA | TRBV29-1 | TGCAGCGTGGAAAAGGACAGCCATTCCGGGGAGCTGTTTTTT | CSVEKDSHSGELFF
TRBJ2-3 | NA | NA | TRBV5-1 | TGCGCCAGCAGCCCCGGGACGATGACAGATACGCAGTATTTT | CASSPGTMTDTQYF
TRBJ2-7 | TRBD2 | NA | TRBV5-1 | TGCGCCAGCAGCCTTCGGGGCGGGAGCTACGAGCAGTACTTC | CASSLRGGSYEQYF
TRBJ2-1 | NA | NA | TRBV6-5 | TGTGCCAGCGGAACCTCAGGATTTGAGCAGTTCTTC | CASGTSGFEQFF
TRBJ1-4 | NA | NA | TRBV5-6 | TGTGCCAGCAGCTTGGGACAGCGCCTAGCAACTAATGAAAAACTGTTTTTT | CASSLGQRLATNEKLFF
TRBJ1-4 | TRBD1 | few | TRBV7-2 | TGTGCCAGCAGCTTAAATCCAGGGGGTGAAAAACTGTTTTTT | CASSLNPGGEKLFF
TRBJ2-7 | TRBD2 | NA | TRBV27 | TGTGCCAGCAGTTTTGCCTCGGGACTAGCGGGAGGTCCTCCCTTAAGGGAGCAGTACTTC | CASSFASGLAGGPPLREQYF
TRBJ1-4 | NA | NA | TRBV28 | TGTGCCAGCAGTTTATGGGACGGCAATGAAAAACTGTTTTTT | CASSLWDGNEKLFF
TRBJ1-1 | NA | NA | TRBV28 | TGTGCCAGCAGTACCGACGGCCCGAAGGCCACTGAAGCTTTCTTT | CASSTDGPKATEAFF
TRBJ2-4 | NA | NA | TRBV20-1 | TGCAGTGCCAAACGGGGAGGCATTCAGTACTTC | CSAKRGGIQYF
TRBJ2-2 | TRBD1 | NA | TRBV10-3 | TGTGCCATCAGGGAGACAGGGGGGGCCGGGGAGCTGTTTTTT | CAIRETGGAGELFF
TRBJ1-1 | TRBD1 | NA | TRBV5-1 | TGCGCCAGCAGCTCTTTGACAGGGAAAGGCACTGAAGCTTTCTTT | CASSSLTGKGTEAFF
TRBJ2-3 | NA | NA | TRBV7-3 | TGTGCCAGCAGCCACGAAAGAGGGGATACGCAGTATTTT | CASSHERGDTQYF
TRBJ2-3 | NA | NA | TRBV19 | TGTGCCAGTAGTGACAGGACGTCCACAGATACGCAGTATTTT | CASSDRTSTDTQYF